This passage covers 24 T cell receptor beta chains from one sample sequenced in a study of T cell changes during pregnancy in multiple sclerosis. Using immunoSEQ multiplex PCR, the repertoire was profiled, and TCRdb retains in-frame clones only, with some absent. The table records tens of thousands of clones, 89% of them present only once. The sample was CD4+ T cells from peripheral blood mononuclear cells, taken in the first trimester of pregnancy. These receptors came from a female donor with multiple sclerosis, enrolled in a pregnancy study.

This clone was found once. The chain joins TRBV5-1 to TRBJ2-1, with D tentatively TRBD2 (6 bases). This CDR3 is built from 13 residues. Germline V gene lookup returns CDR1 SGHRS and CDR2 YFSETQ. V was trimmed by 2 bases and J by 6 bases, leaving 9 bases between them. The CDR3 region is CASSFGDFNEQFF. The DNA for the CDR3 is TGCGCCAGCAGCTTTGGGGACTTCAATGAGCAGTTCTTC.

The gene calls are TRBV14 and TRBJ1-3; D is perhaps TRBD1 (5 bases). V gave up 2 bases and J gave up 2 bases, with 7 bases separating them. Germline V gene lookup returns CDR1 SGHDN and CDR2 FVKESK. This CDR3 spans 14 amino acids. The CDR3 protein is CASSQQGTGNTIYF. CDR3 nucleotide sequence: TGTGCCAGCAGCCAACAGGGAACTGGAAACACCATATATTTT.

The chain recombines TRBV6-6 with TRBJ1-4; tentatively, D is TRBD1 (6 bases). The CDR3 covers 13 residues. Germline V gene data show CDR1 as MNHNY and CDR2 as SVGAGI (reference sequence). Trimming removed 7 bases from V and 12 bases from J, with 18 bases in between. The CDR3 spells CASNTLGGAELFF. The CDR3 DNA reads as TGTGCCAGCAACACCCTAGGGGGGGCTGAACTGTTTTTT.

The V call is TRBV4-1, the J call TRBJ1-5, with no clear D. The V gene lost 0 bases and the J gene lost 4 bases, with 10 bases spanning the gap. Germline V gene lookup returns CDR1 MGHRA and CDR2 YSYEKL. This CDR3 has 15 amino acids. CDR3 sequence reads: CASSQEAAGNQPQHF. Here the CDR3 DNA reads TGCGCCAGCAGCCAAGAGGCCGCGGGGAATCAGCCCCAGCATTTT.

V is TRBV2 and J is TRBJ1-3; a weak D match, TRBD1 (5 bases). The V and J ends lost 7 bases and 0 bases respectively, with 16 bases between them. Germline V gene sequence: CDR1 SNHLY, CDR2 FYNNEI. The CDR3 runs 16 residues. The CDR3 here is CASTPGGSISGNTIYF. DNA of the CDR3: TGTGCCAGCACCCCGGGGGGGTCAATCTCTGGAAACACCATATATTTT.

The chain recombines TRBV4-3 with TRBJ1-3; D not certain. The germline V and J ends were trimmed by 3 bases and 0 bases, with 9 bases remaining between them. Germline V gene lookup returns CDR1 LGHNA and CDR2 YSLEER. CDR3 length: 15 residues. Written as DNA, the CDR3 is TGCGCCAGCAGCCAGGCCCGACACTCTGGAAACACCATATATTTT. This sequence encodes CASSQARHSGNTIYF.

This chain links TRBV30 with TRBJ2-1; 7 bases fit TRBD2. The CDR3 is 15 residues long. Germline V CDR1 and CDR2: GTSNPN, SVGIG (reference sequence). Trimming took 0 bases from V and 0 from J; bases not matched to a gene: 2. The CDR3 bases are TGTGCCTGGAGTGTGGGGGGGAGCTCCTACAATGAGCAGTTCTTC. It yields the protein CAWSVGGSSYNEQFF.

CDR3 sequence: CASSGQGRETQYF. The CDR3 DNA reads TGTGCCAGCAGTGGACAGGGGAGAGAGACCCAGTACTTC. This rearrangement joins TRBV6-1 to TRBJ2-5, with TRBD1 identical over 8 bases. The junction had 2 bases not matched to a gene; V was cut back by 4 bases and J by 4 bases. Germline V gene sequence: CDR1 MNHNS, CDR2 SASEGT. CDR3 size: 13 residues.

CDR3 nucleotide sequence: TGCGCCAGCAGCAACGGACAGGGTTCGGGAAACACCATATATTTT. Translation: CASSNGQGSGNTIYF. The chain couples TRBV5-1 to TRBJ1-3; 8 bases are a match to TRBD1. The CDR3 loop spans 15 amino acids. Germline trimming cut 4 bases from V and 4 bases from J; bases unmatched to any gene: 7. Germline CDR1 reads SGHRS; CDR2 reads YFSETQ.

In its sample, this clone was seen a few times. The rearrangement links TRBV7-2 to TRBJ1-2; D is uncertain. The CDR3 is 13 amino acids. V lost 5 bases and J 2 bases, leaving 9 bases between the germline ends. Per the germline V gene, CDR1 is SGHTA and CDR2 is FQGNSA. DNA for the CDR3: TGTGCCAGCAGCCCTCCTAGGAACTATGGCTACACCTTC. Amino acid sequence: CASSPPRNYGYTF. Variable domain in full (rest from reference TRBV7-2 and TRBJ1-2): GAGVSQSPSNKVTEKGKDVELRCDPISGHTALYWYRQSLGQGLEFLIYFQGNSAPDKSGLPSDRFSAERTGGSVSTLTIQRTQQEDSAVYLCASSPPRNYGYTFGSGTRLTVV.

The gene calls are TRBV28 and TRBJ1-1; no definite D call. V lost 2 bases and J 6 bases, leaving 16 bases between the germline ends. The CDR3 covers 15 residues. Germline values: CDR1 MDHEN, CDR2 SYDVKM. The CDR3 DNA sequence: TGTGCCAGCAGTTTAGGGTCGGAGGGAGAGTCTGAAGCTTTCTTT. Protein product: CASSLGSEGESEAFF.

V usage is TRBV9 and J usage is TRBJ2-3; 8 nucleotides line up with TRBD2. This CDR3 contains 13 residues. V shed 4 bases and J 8 bases; nucleotides not matched to a gene: 6. Germline-derived CDR1 and CDR2 are SGDLS and YYNGEE. In DNA form, the CDR3 reads TGTGCCAGCAGCTCTCTAGCGGGCCCTACGCAGTATTTT. Protein sequence: CASSSLAGPTQYF.

The chain has TRBV5-1 and TRBJ1-4; D is possibly TRBD1 (5 bases). The germline V gene encodes CDR1 SGHRS and CDR2 YFSETQ. The CDR3 is made up of 15 amino acids. The ends were cut back, 4 bases at V and 3 bases at J, with 13 bases in the middle. CDR3 in amino acids: CASSPEGWANEKLFF. The CDR3 region has the DNA TGCGCCAGCAGCCCGGAGGGGTGGGCTAATGAAAAACTGTTTTTT.

The chain links TRBV11-2 to TRBJ2-5; 9 positions agree with TRBD2. V dropped 4 bases and J dropped 1; count of bases not matched to a gene: 4. The germline CDR1 and CDR2 sequences are SGHAT and FQNNGV. This CDR3 comprises 15 residues. In nucleotides, the CDR3 is TGTGCCAGCAGCTCCGGGACTAGCATCCAAGAGACCCAGTACTTC. It specifies CASSSGTSIQETQYF.

The V gene is TRBV5-1, the J gene TRBJ1-1; a possible D gene is TRBD1 (5 bases). Per the germline V gene, CDR1 is SGHRS and CDR2 is YFSETQ. The CDR3 sequence is 13 residues long. The V and J ends lost 7 bases and 3 bases respectively, with 13 bases between them. The CDR3, as DNA: TGCGCCAGCCGGCTCTGGGGGGACACTGAAGCTTTCTTT. Amino acid sequence: CASRLWGDTEAFF. Full variable domain (rest looked up from reference TRBV5-1 and TRBJ1-1): KAGVTQTPRYLIKTRGQQVTLSCSPISGHRSVSWYQQTPGQGLQFLFEYFSETQRNKGNFPGRFSGRQFSNSRSEMNVSTLELGDSALYLCASRLWGDTEAFFGQGTRLTVV.

The rearrangement uses TRBV10-3 and TRBJ1-1, with 8 bases that match TRBD1. Unmatched junction bases numbered 15, after V lost 8 bases and J lost 4 bases. The CDR3 is 16 residues long. The germline V gene encodes CDR1 ENHRY and CDR2 SYGVKD. Here the CDR3 DNA reads TGTGCCATCCGTAAGCAGGGGGCTGCTTTTGGCACTGAAGCTTTCTTT. Encoded protein: CAIRKQGAAFGTEAFF.

CDR3 sequence (DNA): TGTGCCAGCAGCCGGGTGCGGCCCACAGATACGCAGTATTTT. It is translated as CASSRVRPTDTQYF. The genes are TRBV6-5 and TRBJ2-3; D is unclear. The CDR3 contains 14 residues. V gave up 6 bases and J gave up 2 bases, with 12 bases separating them. Germline loops: CDR1 MNHEY, CDR2 SVGAGI.

The CDR3 spells CASSAPEREGNEQFF. Here the CDR3 DNA reads TGTGCCAGCAGTGCCCCCGAGCGGGAGGGAAATGAGCAGTTCTTC. The chain employs TRBV6-6 and TRBJ2-1; 10 nucleotides align to TRBD2. Trimming cost V 5 bases and J 7 bases; bases outside gene matches: 8. This CDR3 spans 15 amino acids. Germline V CDR1 and CDR2: MNHNY, SVGAGI (reference sequence).

The rearrangement joins TRBV5-8 to TRBJ2-7; 8 nucleotides align to TRBD2. The germline gives CDR1 SGHTS, CDR2 YDEGEE. Trimming removed 4 bases from V and 3 bases from J; junction bases left unmatched: 12. The CDR3 loop spans 16 amino acids. CDR3 bases: TGTGCCAGCAGCCCACCCCTTAGCGGGATACTCTACGAGCAGTACTTC. Translated: CASSPPLSGILYEQYF. Looking up the rest from reference TRBV5-8 and TRBJ2-7 gives the full variable domain: EAGVTQSPTHLIKTRGQQATLRCSPISGHTSVYWYQQALGLGLQFLLWYDEGEERNRGNFPPRFSGRQFPNYSSELNVNALELEDSALYLCASSPPLSGILYEQYFGPGTRLTVT.

The V call is TRBV18, the J call TRBJ2-7, with a tentative D call TRBD2 (6 bases). The ends were cut back, 1 base at V and 5 bases at J, with 15 bases in the middle. The CDR3 extends over 15 amino acids. CDR1 and CDR2 from the germline V gene are KGHSH and LQKENI. The CDR3 loop reads CASSPRWGEVNEQYF. CDR3 sequence (DNA): TGTGCCAGCTCACCACGATGGGGGGAAGTAAACGAGCAGTACTTC.

The V call is TRBV7-2, the J call TRBJ2-7; tentative D call: TRBD1 (6 bases). This CDR3 region has 15 residues. Germline V gives CDR1 SGHTA, CDR2 FQGNSA. V was pared by 5 bases and J by 2 bases, with 16 bases between. CDR3 in DNA: TGTGCCAGCAGCACAACAGGGCTTTCCACCTACGAGCAGTACTTC. This sequence encodes CASSTTGLSTYEQYF.

The chain carries TRBV27 and TRBJ1-2, with TRBD1 as a possible D gene (6 bases). V shed 6 bases and J shed 4 bases, with 12 bases lying between them. Germline lookup yields CDR1 MNHEY and CDR2 SMNVEV (reference sequence). This CDR3 spans 13 amino acids. As DNA, the CDR3 is TGTGCCAGCAGACTTACAGGGAGCTATGGCTACACCTTC. Translating gives CASRLTGSYGYTF.

The CDR3 sequence: CAQAGINTGELFF. The CDR3 nucleotides are TGTGCCCAAGCGGGGATAAACACCGGGGAGCTGTTTTTT. This sequence joins TRBV30 and TRBJ2-2; 7 bases fit TRBD2. This CDR3 spans 13 amino acids. Per the germline V gene, CDR1 is GTSNPN and CDR2 is SVGIG (reference sequence). Trimming removed 8 bases from V and 2 bases from J; junction bases left unmatched: 5.

V usage is TRBV19 and J usage is TRBJ1-2, with unresolved D. Between the trimmed V and J ends, which lost 5 bases and 0 bases, there was a span of 10 bases. The CDR3 loop spans 14 amino acids. The germline V gene encodes CDR1 LNHDA and CDR2 SQIVND (reference sequence). The CDR3 bases are TGTGCCAGTAGTGAGGATGAGACTAACTATGGCTACACCTTC. This codes for CASSEDETNYGYTF. The entire variable domain, with the rest obtained from reference TRBV19 and TRBJ1-2, is as follows: DGGITQSPKYLFRKEGQNVTLSCEQNLNHDAMYWYRQDPGQGLRLIYYSQIVNDFQKGDIAEGYSVSREKKESFPLTVTSAQKNPTAFYLCASSEDETNYGYTFGSGTRLTVV.